One and the same sample provided the 12 T cell receptor beta chains below, sequenced in a study of blood T cell repertoires in COVID-19. Only in-frame clones appear in the TCRdb table, and some are missing; sequencing was by immunoSEQ multiplex PCR. In the table there are tens of thousands of clones, less than 95% of which are singletons. The sequenced sample was peripheral blood. Receptor source: a human donor in a cohort sampled during active COVID-19.

The chain is built from TRBV20-1 and TRBJ2-1, with 8 nucleotides matching TRBD2. The length of the CDR3 is 14 residues. Germline assignment: CDR1 DFQATT and CDR2 SNEGSKA (reference sequence). V shed 3 bases and J 4 bases; nucleotides not matched to a gene: 5. The CDR3 protein is CSASPGLGYNEQFF. The DNA of the CDR3 is TGCAGTGCTAGTCCGGGACTAGGGTACAATGAGCAGTTCTTC.

V gene TRBV30 combines with J gene TRBJ1-4; weak D call: TRBD1 (6 bases). Germline CDR1 reads GTSNPN; CDR2 reads SVGIG (reference sequence). The CDR3 spans 15 residues. With 3 bases removed from V and 4 bases from J, the gap between germline ends came to 15 bases. The CDR3 loop is CAWRPTGLNNEKLFF. CDR3 sequence (DNA): TGTGCCTGGAGACCTACAGGGCTTAATAATGAAAAACTGTTTTTT.

This chain joins TRBV19 and TRBJ1-5; D perhaps matches TRBD1 (6 bases). The germline V gene encodes CDR1 LNHDA and CDR2 SQIVND (reference sequence). The V end lost 5 bases, the J end lost 7 bases, and 15 bases lay between the germline ends. The CDR3 totals 14 residues. CDR3 DNA sequence: TGTGCCAGTAGTCCTCGAGGGGGGGTACAGCCCCAGCATTTT. Encoded protein: CASSPRGGVQPQHF.

CDR3 sequence: CASSQGTAGLYEQYF. In DNA form, the CDR3 reads TGTGCCAGCAGCCAGGGGACAGCCGGACTTTACGAGCAGTACTTC. The rearrangement links TRBV5-4 to TRBJ2-7; the match to TRBD1 covers 7 bases. The CDR3 is 15 amino acids. Trimming took 4 bases from V and 4 from J; bases not matched to a gene: 11. Germline V gives CDR1 SGHNT, CDR2 YYREEE (reference sequence).

This rearrangement joins TRBV3-1 (or the pseudogene TRBV3-2) to TRBJ1-2; unclear D gene. There are 14 residues in the CDR3. Germline lookup yields CDR1 LGHDT and CDR2 YNNKEL (reference sequence). Deletions cut 6 bases from V and 2 bases from J, with 13 bases between. The CDR3 protein is CASSQDSLNYGYTF. CDR3 DNA sequence: TGTGCCAGCAGTCAGGACTCGCTCAACTATGGCTACACCTTC.

V usage is TRBV5-1 and J usage is TRBJ2-7; TRBD2 matches at 9 bases. CDR3 length: 15 amino acids. Trimming removed 0 bases from V and 4 bases from J; junction bases left unmatched: 5. CDR1 is SGHRS, CDR2 YFSETQ, per germline. The CDR3 spells CASSLEASGVYEQYF. The CDR3 DNA reads TGCGCCAGCAGCTTGGAAGCTAGCGGGGTTTACGAGCAGTACTTC. Together with reference TRBV5-1 and TRBJ2-7, the CDR3 gives the full variable domain: KAGVTQTPRYLIKTRGQQVTLSCSPISGHRSVSWYQQTPGQGLQFLFEYFSETQRNKGNFPGRFSGRQFSNSRSEMNVSTLELGDSALYLCASSLEASGVYEQYFGPGTRLTVT.

CDR3 in amino acids: CASKRTGNYEQYF. CDR3 coding DNA: TGTGCCAGCAAACGGACAGGGAACTACGAGCAGTACTTC. The chain combines TRBV12-3 or TRBV12-4 with TRBJ2-7; 8 positions match TRBD1. With 7 bases clipped from V and 3 bases from J, the junction kept 5 bases outside the gene matches. The CDR3 totals 13 residues.

The CDR3 region has the DNA TGTGCCAGCAGTGAAGATCTACAGGGATTCAGGGAGCTGTTTTTT. Its protein is CASSEDLQGFRELFF. The chain carries TRBV6-1 and TRBJ2-2, with D possibly TRBD1 on 6 matching bases. V dropped 1 base and J dropped 9 bases, with 15 bases sitting between them. The CDR3 runs to 15 residues. The germline gives CDR1 MNHNS, CDR2 SASEGT.

This clone was picked up one time. The V and J genes are TRBV20-1 and TRBJ2-2, with D perhaps matching TRBD2 (5 bases). The CDR3 sequence is 14 residues long. With 3 bases removed from V and 7 bases from J, the gap between germline ends came to 15 bases. Germline lookup yields CDR1 DFQATT and CDR2 SNEGSKA (reference sequence). The CDR3 region is CSASGGSQVGELFF. The DNA for the CDR3 is TGCAGTGCTAGTGGTGGGAGCCAGGTCGGGGAGCTGTTTTTT.

This chain connects TRBV6-5 to TRBJ2-3; D gene uncertain. The V end was cut by 11 bases, the J end by 2 bases, with 17 bases between. Germline CDR1 reads MNHEY; CDR2 reads SVGAGI. The CDR3 runs to 14 residues. CDR3 protein: CAASPRHSTDTQYF. For the CDR3, the DNA is TGTGCCGCCTCCCCGCGACATTCCACAGATACGCAGTATTTT.

The chain has TRBV2 and TRBJ1-1, with 7 bases that match TRBD1. The V and J ends lost 2 bases and 4 bases, in that order; junction bases with no gene match: 10. CDR1 and CDR2 (germline): SNHLY, FYNNEI. The CDR3 contains 16 residues. The CDR3, as DNA: TGTGCCAGCAGTGAACCAGGGGGGAAATATTCCACTGAAGCTTTCTTT. Encoded protein: CASSEPGGKYSTEAFF.

V usage is TRBV10-3 and J usage is TRBJ1-5, with a possible D match to TRBD1 (6 bases). The CDR3 sequence is 14 residues long. CDR1 and CDR2 from the germline V gene are ENHRY and SYGVKD. The V gene lost 5 bases and the J gene lost 0 bases, with 8 bases spanning the gap. CDR3 protein: CAISPGDSNQPQHF. The DNA of the CDR3 is TGTGCCATCAGTCCAGGGGATAGCAATCAGCCCCAGCATTTT.